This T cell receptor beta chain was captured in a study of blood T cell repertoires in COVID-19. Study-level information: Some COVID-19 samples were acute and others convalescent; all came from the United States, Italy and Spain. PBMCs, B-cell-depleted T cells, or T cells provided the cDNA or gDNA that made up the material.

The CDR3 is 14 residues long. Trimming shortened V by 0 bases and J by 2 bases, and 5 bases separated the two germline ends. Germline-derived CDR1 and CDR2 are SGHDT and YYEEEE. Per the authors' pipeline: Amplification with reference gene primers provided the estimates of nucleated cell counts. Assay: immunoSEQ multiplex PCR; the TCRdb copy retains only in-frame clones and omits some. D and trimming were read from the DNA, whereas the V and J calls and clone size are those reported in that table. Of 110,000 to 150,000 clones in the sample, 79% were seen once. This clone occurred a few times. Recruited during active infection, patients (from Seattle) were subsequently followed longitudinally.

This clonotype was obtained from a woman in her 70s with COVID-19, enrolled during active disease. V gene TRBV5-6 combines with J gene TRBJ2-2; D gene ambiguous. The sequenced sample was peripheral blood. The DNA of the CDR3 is TGTGCCAGCAGCTTGGTCTATAACACCGGGGAGCTGTTTTTT. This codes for CASSLVYNTGELFF.